These 22 T cell receptor beta chains share one sample of origin, sequenced in a study. Each CDR3 protein is one row after TCRdb ran MiXCR on the RT-PCR reads. The sample holds about 6,500 distinct CDR3 sequences; approximately 90% are singletons and the top ten take 8% to 9.5%. Specimen: memory CD4+ T cells from blood. Receptor source: a female donor in good health, serving as a healthy control.

To note about this clonotype: The library was prepared for alpha chains; this beta chain is a stray read, so its frequency means little. DNA of the CDR3: TGCAGTGCTAGATCTCCGGCTCCTTTCCAAGAGACCCAGTACTTC. Its protein product is CSARSPAPFQETQYF. The chain joins TRBV20-1 to TRBJ2-5; D is ambiguous. CDR1 is DFQATT and CDR2 is SNEGSKA in the germline V gene (reference sequence). Trimming removed 2 bases at V and 1 base at J, with 14 bases between. This CDR3 has 15 amino acids.

Concerning this clonotype itself: Since the library was made to target alpha chains, this beta chain is a stray read and its abundance is not meaningful. V gene TRBV4-3 combines with J gene TRBJ1-1, with a tentative D call TRBD1 (5 bases). The germline V and J ends were trimmed by 1 base and 4 bases, with 13 bases remaining between them. The CDR3 sequence is 15 residues long. Germline CDR1 reads LGHNA; CDR2 reads YSLEER. CDR3 in amino acids: CASSQASGYGTEAFF. DNA of the CDR3: TGCGCCAGCAGCCAAGCGTCAGGGTACGGCACTGAAGCTTTCTTT.

To note about this clonotype: Because the library targeted alpha chains, this beta chain is an off-target read whose size means little. The J gene is TRBJ2-7, the V gene TRBV5-1; no reliable D call. The CDR3 totals 14 residues. V lost 1 base to trimming and J lost 0 bases, with 8 bases between them. Germline values: CDR1 SGHRS, CDR2 YFSETQ. CDR3 sequence: CASSLTSSSYEQYF. CDR3 nucleotides: TGCGCCAGCAGCTTGACCTCTAGCTCCTACGAGCAGTACTTC.

This clonotype has just a few counts. This beta chain is a stray sequence in a library constructed for alpha chains; its clone size is not meaningful. The CDR3 region has the DNA TGTGCCAGCAGCGCGGGGGACTTCACTGAAGCTTTCTTT. It yields the protein CASSAGDFTEAFF. The chain is built from TRBV9 and TRBJ1-1; the D gene is possibly TRBD1 (5 bases). CDR1 is SGDLS, CDR2 YYNGEE, per germline. This CDR3 is 13 amino acids long. Trimming took 3 bases from V and 4 from J, leaving 10 bases between them.

This clonotype appeared a single time. The library was built for alpha chains, so this beta chain is an off-target read and its size means little. The rearrangement links TRBV12-3 or TRBV12-4 to TRBJ2-7; D unclear. The length of the CDR3 is 13 residues. V was trimmed by 3 bases and J by 3 bases, leaving 9 bases between them. In DNA form, the CDR3 reads TGTGCCAGCAGTTTCGCCCGAAACTACGAGCAGTACTTC. This codes for CASSFARNYEQYF.

This clonotype has just one count. This beta chain lies outside the target of a library built for alpha chains; its clone size means little. V and J are TRBV29-1 and TRBJ2-7, with 9 bases identical to TRBD1. The V gene's germline CDR1 is SQVTM and CDR2 ANQGSEA. Trimming removed 3 bases from V and 5 bases from J; junction bases left unmatched: 11. The CDR3 is 15 amino acids. The CDR3, as DNA: TGCAGCGTTGACGATTCGGGACAGGGCCTTAACGAGCAGTACTTC. It yields the protein CSVDDSGQGLNEQYF.

In the case of this clonotype: A library prepared for alpha chains yielded this beta chain as an off-target read; its size is of little meaning. The chain joins TRBV4-3 to TRBJ2-7, with D perhaps TRBD2 (5 bases). Germline CDR1 and CDR2: LGHNA and YSLEER. There are 15 residues in the CDR3. The V end was cut by 0 bases, the J end by 3 bases, with 12 bases between. Written as DNA, the CDR3 is TGCGCCAGCAGCCAAGATTTGGTTCGGGGCTACGAGCAGTACTTC. It is translated as CASSQDLVRGYEQYF.

Concerning this clonotype itself: Because the library targeted alpha chains, this beta chain is an off-target read whose size means little. The V gene is TRBV4-3, the J gene TRBJ2-7, with 8 bases that match TRBD2. CDR1 is LGHNA and CDR2 is YSLEER in the germline V gene. V lost 4 bases, J lost 3 bases, and 8 bases stayed unmatched. This CDR3 has 15 amino acids. The CDR3 DNA sequence: TGCGCCAGCAGCCGCCAAGCGGGAGAGGGCTACGAGCAGTACTTC. Amino acids: CASSRQAGEGYEQYF.

Remarks on this clonotype: The library was designed around alpha chains, so this beta chain is a stray read whose abundance carries little weight. The chain employs TRBV7-3 and TRBJ1-1; D ambiguous. Trimming left V 2 bases short and J 1 base short, with 8 bases between. CDR1 SGHTA and CDR2 FQGTGA come from the germline V gene. The CDR3 is 14 residues long. The CDR3 DNA is TGTGCCAGCAGCTTAGGGTTTGGGAACACTGAAGCTTTCTTT. Protein: CASSLGFGNTEAFF.

As to this clonotype: This beta chain turned up in a library designed for alpha chains; as an off-target read, its abundance says little. The chain uses TRBV20-1 and TRBJ2-7; D is undetermined. CDR1 is DFQATT, CDR2 SNEGSKA, per germline (reference sequence). Trimming shortened V by 6 bases and J by 2 bases, and 11 bases separated the two germline ends. The CDR3 sequence is 12 residues long. The CDR3 nucleotides read TGCAGTGCCTGGACCGTAGCCTACGAGCAGTACTTC. Amino acid sequence: CSAWTVAYEQYF.

On this clonotype itself: This beta chain was picked up by a library intended for alpha chains and is off target, so its count carries little meaning. This chain links TRBV20-1 with TRBJ2-4; the D is unclear. V was clipped by 4 bases and J by 0 bases, with 10 bases between them. This CDR3 is built from 14 residues. The germline V gene has CDR1 DFQATT and CDR2 SNEGSKA (reference sequence). The CDR3 DNA reads TGCAGTGCTAATGACGGCTTAGCCAAAAACATTCAGTACTTC. Its translation is CSANDGLAKNIQYF.

Turning to this clonotype: Being off target in a library aimed at alpha chains, this beta chain has a size of little meaning. V gene TRBV4-3 combines with J gene TRBJ1-2; D possibly corresponds to TRBD1 (5 bases). Germline V lookup: CDR1 LGHNA, CDR2 YSLEER. CDR3 length: 15 residues. V lost 0 bases and J 4 bases, leaving 12 bases between the germline ends. CDR3 region: CASSQDMGTPYGYTF. In DNA form, the CDR3 reads TGCGCCAGCAGCCAAGATATGGGGACTCCCTATGGCTACACCTTC.

Concerning this clonotype: Within a library made for alpha chains, this beta chain is off target, and its count is uninformative. The chain combines TRBV29-1 with TRBJ1-5; TRBD1 might be the D (5 bases). The V gene lost 5 bases and the J gene lost 4 bases, with 15 bases spanning the gap. This CDR3 is built from 14 residues. CDR1 SQVTM and CDR2 ANQGSEA come from the germline V gene. The CDR3 protein is CSVLSGQGNQPQHF. The CDR3 DNA reads as TGCAGCGTTCTAAGTGGGCAGGGTAATCAGCCCCAGCATTTT.

The count of this clonotype is one. Within a library made for alpha chains, this beta chain is off target, and its count is uninformative. The rearrangement uses TRBV4-3 and TRBJ2-5; TRBD2 agrees at 8 bases. Per the germline V gene, CDR1 is LGHNA and CDR2 is YSLEER. V shed 4 bases, J shed 0 bases, and the junction held 7 bases outside the gene matches. CDR3 size: 16 residues. This CDR3 reads CASSRTGLDYQETQYF. DNA of the CDR3: TGCGCCAGCAGCCGAACGGGACTAGACTACCAAGAGACCCAGTACTTC.

Comments on this clonotype: This beta chain appears as a stray read in a library generated for alpha chains; its size is not informative. The rearrangement joins TRBV7-2 to TRBJ2-3; 10 bases match TRBD2. CDR1 is SGHTA and CDR2 is FQGNSA in the germline V gene. The CDR3 runs 14 residues. After removal of 5 bases from V and 6 bases from J, the junction contained 5 bases not matched to a gene. The CDR3 is CASSPGSGRDTQYF. The CDR3 DNA reads TGTGCCAGCAGCCCTGGTAGCGGGAGGGATACGCAGTATTTT.

On this clonotype itself: The library was prepared for alpha chains; this beta chain is a stray read, so its frequency means little. V is TRBV20-1 and J is TRBJ1-4, with 7 bases fitting TRBD1. The CDR3 loop spans 15 amino acids. The ends lost 3 bases at V and 3 bases at J; junction bases unmatched: 7. CDR1 is DFQATT and CDR2 is SNEGSKA in the germline V gene (reference sequence). Here the CDR3 DNA reads TGCAGTGCTAGGGGACAGCAGATTTCTAATGAAAAACTGTTTTTT. This gives the protein CSARGQQISNEKLFF.

This clonotype came up once. Within a library made for alpha chains, this beta chain is off target, and its count is uninformative. V and J are TRBV27 and TRBJ2-1, with D tentatively TRBD1 (6 bases). The germline gives CDR1 MNHEY, CDR2 SMNVEV (reference sequence). The CDR3 is 14 residues long. V dropped 8 bases and J dropped 5 bases, with 16 bases sitting between them. The CDR3 DNA sequence: TGTGCCAGCTGGCGGGCAGGGGCAGACAATGAGCAGTTCTTC. Protein: CASWRAGADNEQFF.

Of note for this clonotype: The library was prepared for alpha chains; this beta chain is a stray read, so its frequency means little. The gene calls are TRBV28 and TRBJ2-7; D uncertain. V was trimmed by 6 bases and J by 0 bases, leaving 12 bases between them. The CDR3 extends over 14 amino acids. Germline loops: CDR1 MDHEN, CDR2 SYDVKM. The CDR3 region is CASSLARPSYEQYF. CDR3 bases: TGTGCCAGCAGCTTAGCCAGGCCCTCCTACGAGCAGTACTTC.

With respect to this clonotype: The library was built for alpha chains, so this beta chain is an off-target read and its size means little. This rearrangement joins TRBV9 to TRBJ2-7; possibly TRBD1 for D (6 bases). The germline V and J ends were trimmed by 4 bases and 0 bases, with 11 bases remaining between them. Germline values: CDR1 SGDLS, CDR2 YYNGEE. The CDR3 is 14 residues long. The CDR3 DNA reads TGTGCCAGCAGCCCGCAGGGGACCTCCTACGAGCAGTACTTC. Protein: CASSPQGTSYEQYF.

Turning to this clonotype: This beta chain appears as a stray read in a library generated for alpha chains; its size is not informative. The genes are TRBV29-1 and TRBJ2-1; perhaps D is TRBD1 or TRBD2 (7 bases each). CDR1 is SQVTM and CDR2 is ANQGSEA in the germline V gene. The V end lost 1 base, the J end lost 3 bases, and 10 bases lay between the germline ends. The CDR3 is 14 amino acids. In DNA form, the CDR3 reads TGCAGCGTTGAAGCAGGGGGGGGCTACAATGAGCAGTTCTTC. Encoded protein: CSVEAGGGYNEQFF.

Comment on this clonotype: Because this beta chain is a stray read in a library intended to capture alpha chains, its abundance should not be given much weight. The V call is TRBV12-3 or TRBV12-4, the J call TRBJ2-7; D unresolved. Trimming took off 3 bases at V and 2 bases at J, with 5 bases between the two ends. The CDR3 totals 12 residues. CDR3: CASSFSPYEQYF. In nucleotides, the CDR3 is TGTGCCAGCAGTTTTTCCCCCTACGAGCAGTACTTC.

Comments on this clonotype: Found in a library prepared for alpha chains, this beta chain is an off-target read, and its abundance has little meaning. J is TRBJ2-7 and V is TRBV30; unclear D gene. CDR3 length: 11 amino acids. The germline gives CDR1 GTSNPN, CDR2 SVGIG (reference sequence). V was cut by 0 bases and J by 6 bases, with 6 bases left in between. The DNA of the CDR3 is TGTGCCTGGAGTGTACAAGGCGAGCAGTACTTC. Translated, it gives CAWSVQGEQYF.